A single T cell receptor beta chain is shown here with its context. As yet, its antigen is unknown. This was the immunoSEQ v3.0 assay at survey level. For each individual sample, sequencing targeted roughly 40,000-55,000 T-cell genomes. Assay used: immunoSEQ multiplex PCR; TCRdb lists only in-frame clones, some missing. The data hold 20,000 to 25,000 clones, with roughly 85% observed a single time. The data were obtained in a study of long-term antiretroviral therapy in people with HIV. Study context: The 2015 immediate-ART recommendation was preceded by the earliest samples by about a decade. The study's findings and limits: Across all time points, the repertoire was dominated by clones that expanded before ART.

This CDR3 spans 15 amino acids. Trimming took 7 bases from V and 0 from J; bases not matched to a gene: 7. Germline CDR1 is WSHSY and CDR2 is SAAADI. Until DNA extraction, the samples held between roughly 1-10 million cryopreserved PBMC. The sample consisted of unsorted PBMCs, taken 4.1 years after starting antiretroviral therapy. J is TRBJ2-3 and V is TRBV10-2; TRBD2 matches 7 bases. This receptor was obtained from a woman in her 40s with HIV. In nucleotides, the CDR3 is TGCGCCAGCAACGACCTAGCGGAGAGCACAGATACGCAGTATTTT. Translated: CASNDLAESTDTQYF.